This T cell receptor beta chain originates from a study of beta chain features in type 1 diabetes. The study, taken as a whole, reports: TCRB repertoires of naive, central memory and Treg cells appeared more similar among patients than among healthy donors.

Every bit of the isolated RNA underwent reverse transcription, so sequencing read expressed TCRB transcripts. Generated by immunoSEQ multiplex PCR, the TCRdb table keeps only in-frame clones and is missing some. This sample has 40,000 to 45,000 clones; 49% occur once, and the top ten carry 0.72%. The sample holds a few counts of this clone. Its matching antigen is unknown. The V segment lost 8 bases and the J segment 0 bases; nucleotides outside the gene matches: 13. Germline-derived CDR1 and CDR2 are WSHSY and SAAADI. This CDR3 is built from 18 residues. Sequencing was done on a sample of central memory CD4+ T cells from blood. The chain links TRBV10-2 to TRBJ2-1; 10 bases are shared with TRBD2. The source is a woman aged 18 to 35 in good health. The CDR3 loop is CASALASGGRSSYNEQFF. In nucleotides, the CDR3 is TGCGCCAGCGCGTTGGCTAGCGGGGGCCGAAGCTCCTACAATGAGCAGTTCTTC.